Sequencing of this TCR beta chain was carried out in a study of T cell responses to AZD1222 COVID-19 vaccine. Study-level results: In a largely white British group with more females than males, clonal diversity was possibly underestimated. Across spike, vaccine-associated CD4 TCRs were found, dominant at 160-218 and 743-854. Just a handful of AZD1222 recipients tested seropositive at baseline. Increases in Spike-specific TCR breadth and depth were seen after two AZD1222 doses.

Remarks on this clone: Its antigen is not known.

The repertoire was sequenced with immunoSEQ multiplex PCR; TCRdb's copy has only in-frame clones and lacks some. The sample contains more than 100,000 clones, about nine tenths of which appear only once. Germline trimming cut 6 bases from V and 4 bases from J; bases unmatched to any gene: 6. The CDR3 covers 14 residues. Germline CDR1 reads SNHLY; CDR2 reads FYNNEI. The chain carries TRBV2 and TRBJ1-2, with TRBD1 identical over 9 bases. The receptor's source is an adult in good health. Source: peripheral blood, taken on day 0 of AZD1222 vaccination. The CDR3 DNA follows: TGTGCCAGCAGGGGCATGACAGGGGGCTATGGCTACACCTTC. Translated, it gives CASRGMTGGYGYTF.